This T cell receptor beta chain was documented in a study of control samples from healthy donors and cancer patients (TCRdb year 2020). Comment on this clone: Its antigen has not been determined. Base quality data are lacking; no much larger clone is found one base away.

The junction shows trimming of 4 bases on V and 7 bases on J, plus 22 bases between the germline ends. CDR1 and CDR2 are drawn from the germline V gene: MNHEY, SVGAGI. The CDR3 contains 16 residues, cysteine and phenylalanine counted. The retained sequence is limited to the CDR3, 48 bases, with the frame set at the first base. Library prep was done by the immunoSEQ multiplex PCR assay. TCRdb retrieved this table from immuneACCESS and kept in-frame rearrangements only. Not all clones are present; in checked studies, unresolved V genes account for under half, and no reason is known for the remainder. The sample includes 150,000 to 200,000 clones, with 90% to 95% observed a single time. Approximately 1.4% of the sample comes from the top ten.

Sequencing was done on a sample of blood. Recombination linked TRBV6-5 to TRBJ1-2; confidence is insufficient to name the D gene. This receptor was obtained from a young woman in good health. The DNA sequence is as follows: TGTGCCAGCAGTTCCTTTGACGGTCGCCAGCGGGGTGGCTACACCTTC. Its coded protein is CASSSFDGRQRGGYTF.